This TCR beta chain was sequenced in a study of CXCR3-negative and CXCR3-positive naive CD8 T cells. Study findings and constraints: Naive subsets did not differ in surface CD5, and the authors estimated TCR strength using properties of the TRB CDR3. Naive cells with CXCR3 showed TRB CDR3s that were more hydrophobic than those in CXCR3-negative naive cells.

A word on this clonotype: What it recognizes is unknown.

Germline V gene data show CDR1 as MGHRA and CDR2 as YSYEKL. The CDR3 length is 14 residues. UMI-labeled 5' RACE yielded the TRB cDNA libraries. For each CDR3 protein, TCRdb gives one entry from its re-call of the 5' RACE reads, without DNA. The listing contains approximately 100,000 distinct CDR3 sequences. Sequences were obtained from naive CXCR3+ CD8+ T cells from blood. Described subset: CD45RO-CCR7+CD27+CD95- naive CD8+ T cells expressing CXCR3 (TNR3+). This rearrangement joins TRBV4-1 to TRBJ2-7; TCRdb picks TRBD1, but there is no DNA to check that call. The sequence derives from a human donor in good health. Some clones in this sample may be carry-over from other donors' samples. CDR3 residues: CASSQDHRGYEQYF.